In this sample, the clone carrying this T cell receptor beta chain turned up many times. What it binds is unknown. The entry originates in a study of HIV-infected patients and healthy controls. Overall study results and limits: Diversity differences between study cohorts were not due to their slight age and sex differences.

Whole blood was used without fractionation, so all unsorted peripheral T cells were included. About 40% of the ten uninfected healthy control donors were sampled twice, 2 to 4 months apart. This CDR3 has 13 amino acids. With V trimmed by 6 bases and J by 5 bases, 3 bases remained unmatched. Germline CDR1 is MNHNS and CDR2 is SASEGT. Alpha and beta constant-region primers primed reverse transcription of approximately 0.55 ug RNA. Alpha and beta chain libraries were made separately by chain-specific third strand synthesis with multiplexing indices. A 5' RACE adapter with a random hexamer and the SP2 primer site was joined to cDNA. Each molecule carried a 12-nucleotide identifier made of two joined random hexamers added before amplification. MiXCR, run by TCRdb on the 5' RACE reads, gives a single entry per CDR3 protein. This sample has under 25,000 distinct CDR3 sequences, with roughly 8.2% found just once.

The chain combines TRBV6-1 with TRBJ2-1; 8 bases align to TRBD2. Material for sequencing was blood. The origin of this receptor is an adult in good health. The CDR3 DNA reads TGTGCCAGCAGACTAGCGGAGGACAATGAGCAGTTCTTC. This gives the protein CASRLAEDNEQFF.